These T cell receptor beta chains were read from a single sample in a study of T cells of healthy individuals. Via MiXCR, TCRdb re-called the 5' RACE reads, giving one row per CDR3 protein. Of 40,000 to 45,000 distinct CDR3 sequences in the sample, about 4.2% were seen once. These receptors originate from a human donor in good health. Each CDR3 is given with its conserved first and last residue. D genes are given only for firm matches. Size is omitted from some rows. Given values are once, few, many or a class for expanded clones.

v_call	clone_size	d_call	j_call	cdr3_length	cdr3_nt	cdr3_aa
TRBV28	many	TRBD2	TRBJ2-7	16	TGTGCCAGCAGTTCCCGGAGGTTTGCGGGAGACCACGAGCAGTACTTC	CASSSRRFAGDHEQYF
TRBV18	many	NA	TRBJ2-5	13	TGTGCCAGCTCACCAGGGGCCCAAGAGACCCAGTACTTC	CASSPGAQETQYF
TRBV27	few	TRBD1	TRBJ2-3	18	TGTGCCAGCAGTTTATTTTGGCAGGGGGCACTTTCCACAGATACGCAGTATTTT	CASSLFWQGALSTDTQYF
TRBV27	few	NA	TRBJ2-7	14	TGTGCCAGCAGTTTAGGCAGGGGAGGGAGCGAGCAGTACTTC	CASSLGRGGSEQYF
TRBV27	many	TRBD1	TRBJ2-7	14	TGTGCCAGCCGCCGGGACAGGGTCTCCTACGAGCAGTACTTC	CASRRDRVSYEQYF
TRBV2	NA	NA	TRBJ2-5	16	TGTGCCAGCAGTGAAGCCCTTGGGGGTATGGTAGAGACCCAGTACTTC	CASSEALGGMVETQYF
TRBV7-8	NA	NA	TRBJ1-1	15	TGTGCCAGCAGCTTATTAGGGACGACAGACACTGAAGCTTTCTTT	CASSLLGTTDTEAFF
TRBV20-1	many	NA	TRBJ1-4	16	TGCAGTGCTAGAGATCGGCAGGGGAGTGAGGGGAAAAAACTGTTTTTT	CSARDRQGSEGKKLFF
TRBV15	few	NA	TRBJ2-3	15	TGTGCCACCAGCAGAGACGGGACTCGAAGGGATACGCAGTATTTT	CATSRDGTRRDTQYF
TRBV9	many	TRBD2	TRBJ2-3	17	TGTGCCAGCAGCAGGGCCGATTGGCGGGGGGGGTCAGATACGCAGTATTTT	CASSRADWRGGSDTQYF
TRBV6-2/TRBV6-3	many	NA	TRBJ2-1	11	TGTGCCAGCAGTTACTGGGGTGAGCAGTTCTTC	CASSYWGEQFF
TRBV7-2	NA	TRBD2	TRBJ2-1	15	TGTGCCAGCAGCCTAGGGACTATCGTACAATATGAGGAGTTCTTC	CASSLGTIVQYEEFF
TRBV11-2	NA	NA	TRBJ2-1	14	TGTGCCAGCAACCCAGGCCCGGGGTCTAATGAGCAGTTCTTC	CASNPGPGSNEQFF
TRBV7-2	NA	NA	TRBJ1-1	15	TGTGCCAGCAGCTTAGATGGGGGGATGGGCACTGAAGCTTTCTTT	CASSLDGGMGTEAFF
TRBV11-2	NA	NA	TRBJ1-6	15	TGTGCCAGCAGCTTCGAGGGCCGTTATAATTCACCCCTCCACTTT	CASSFEGRYNSPLHF
TRBV6-5	few	NA	TRBJ2-5	16	TGTGCCAGCAGTTACGGACTACCCGGCGGTCAAGAGACCCAGTACTTC	CASSYGLPGGQETQYF
TRBV7-9	NA	TRBD1	TRBJ1-5	16	TGTGCCAGCAGCTTAGCAGGAGGGGGCGGCAATCAGCCCCAGCATTTT	CASSLAGGGGNQPQHF
TRBV6-1	NA	TRBD1	TRBJ2-3	13	TGTGCCAGCAAGACAGGGGAGCCAGATACGCAGTATTTT	CASKTGEPDTQYF
TRBV5-1	many	NA	TRBJ2-2	14	TGCGCCAGCAGTCCAGGCAACGGGGGAAACGAGCTGTTTTTT	CASSPGNGGNELFF
TRBV2	few	TRBD2	TRBJ2-1	14	TGTGCCAGCTTACTAGCGGGAGGGAAGTTTGAGCAGTTCTTC	CASLLAGGKFEQFF
TRBV19	NA	TRBD2	TRBJ2-1	19	TGTGCCAGTAGTACCGGGACAGGGAGGAGGACTAGCGGGGGGAGTGAGCAGTTCTTC	CASSTGTGRRTSGGSEQFF
TRBV6-4	many	TRBD2	TRBJ2-1	15	TGTGCCAGCAGCCCCGGTACGGGAGGTAAGAATGAGCAGTTCTTC	CASSPGTGGKNEQFF